A single sample is the source of the 8 T cell receptor beta chains below, sequenced in a study of shared clonotypes between healthy human individuals. Assay used: immunoSEQ multiplex PCR; TCRdb lists only in-frame clones, some missing. In the table there are approximately 2.1 million clones, approximately 95% of which are singletons. The sequencing input was naive CD4+ T cells from PBMCs. This sample's subset: CD45RA+ positively selected. The source is a man aged 18 to 30 in good health. Some clones in this sample may be carry-over from other donors' samples.

The V gene is TRBV10-3, the J gene TRBJ2-2; the D gene is possibly TRBD2 (7 bases). This CDR3 region has 17 residues. Trimming pared 0 bases from V and 7 bases from J, leaving 18 bases between. In germline, CDR1 is ENHRY, CDR2 SYGVKD. The CDR3 is CAISESSVPGGGGELFF. Here the CDR3 DNA reads TGTGCCATCAGTGAGTCTTCCGTTCCGGGGGGCGGCGGGGAGCTGTTTTTT.

The gene calls are TRBV27 and TRBJ2-5; the D is unclear. The CDR3 is made up of 13 amino acids. Germline CDR1 MNHEY, CDR2 SMNVEV (reference sequence). V was clipped by 1 base and J by 2 bases, with 5 bases between them. CDR3: CASSLYLQETQYF. The CDR3 DNA reads as TGTGCCAGCAGTTTATATTTACAAGAGACCCAGTACTTC.

The chain carries TRBV28 and TRBJ2-3, with unresolved D. Germline V lookup: CDR1 MDHEN, CDR2 SYDVKM. CDR3 size: 14 residues. V dropped 1 base and J dropped 5 bases, with 10 bases sitting between them. The CDR3 is CASSLSRRRDTQYF. In nucleotides, the CDR3 is TGTGCCAGCAGTTTATCTAGACGGAGAGATACGCAGTATTTT.

The chain couples TRBV29-1 to TRBJ2-5; 10 bases fit TRBD1. This CDR3 comprises 13 residues. Looked up from germline, CDR1 is SQVTM and CDR2 is ANQGSEA. The trim removed 7 bases at V and 4 bases at J, leaving 6 bases unmatched. The CDR3 loop is CSARQGARETQYF. The DNA of the CDR3 is TGCAGCGCAAGACAGGGGGCGAGAGAGACCCAGTACTTC. The entire variable domain, with the rest obtained from reference TRBV29-1 and TRBJ2-5, is as follows: SAVISQKPSRDICQRGTSLTIQCQVDSQVTMMFWYRQQPGQSLTLIATANQGSEATYESGFVIDKFPISRPNLTFSTLTVSNMSPEDSSIYLCSARQGARETQYFGPGTRLLVL.

V gene TRBV11-1 combines with J gene TRBJ1-1; 8 nucleotides match TRBD1. There are 15 residues in the CDR3. Per germline, CDR1 SGHAT and CDR2 FQDESV (reference sequence). Trimming cost V 3 bases and J 3 bases; bases outside gene matches: 6. The CDR3 is CASSLGTGWDTEAFF. The DNA of the CDR3 is TGTGCCAGCAGCTTGGGGACAGGTTGGGACACTGAAGCTTTCTTT.

V gene TRBV5-1 combines with J gene TRBJ1-5; D is unresolved. Germline V gene sequence: CDR1 SGHRS, CDR2 YFSETQ. V was trimmed by 2 bases and J by 5 bases, leaving 8 bases between them. The CDR3 loop spans 13 amino acids. CDR3 nucleotides: TGCGCCAGCAGCTTCGGGCCGGATCAGCCCCAGCATTTT. Its translation is CASSFGPDQPQHF.

The chain employs TRBV18 and TRBJ2-3; 9 nucleotides agree with TRBD2. Losses at the gene ends were 1 base for V and 6 bases for J; bases not matched to a gene: 5. This CDR3 comprises 15 residues. From germline, CDR1 is KGHSH and CDR2 LQKENI. CDR3 region: CASSPQLAGADTQYF. The CDR3 coding sequence is TGTGCCAGCTCACCACAGTTAGCGGGAGCTGATACGCAGTATTTT.

The CDR3 coding sequence is TGTGCCAGCAATTTACAGGGGGATTACACTGAAGCTTTCTTT. Its protein product is CASNLQGDYTEAFF. The V call is TRBV6-1, the J call TRBJ1-1, with 8 bases matching TRBD1. This CDR3 has 14 amino acids. The J segment lost 3 bases and the V segment lost 7 bases, leaving 7 bases of the junction unmatched. Per germline, CDR1 MNHNS and CDR2 SASEGT.